This TCR beta chain was captured by sequencing in a study of blood T cell repertoires in COVID-19 (dated by TCRdb to about 2020). Describing the broader study: The collaborator samples originated in the United States, Italy and Spain and spanned the acute and convalescent phases of COVID-19. The material from the prospective study consisted of cDNA or gDNA derived from T cells, B-cell-depleted T cells, or PBMCs. The dataset comprised deeply sampled blood TCRbeta repertoires from subjects exposed to, actively infected with, or recovered from COVID-19. A freely available public database, intended as a resource for researchers studying the immune response to SARS-CoV-2, is where the repertoires were released. Samples were obtained from the ongoing ImmuneRACE study (first 160 participants) and from 1,254 subjects provided by 6 global collaborators. The sample metadata nearly always contained a de-identified subject ID, COVID-19 status, age in years and sex. Where HLA class I and class II types were available, the types were taken from metadata supplied by the sample provider, not from assay-based typing.

TCRbeta CDR3 regions were amplified from genomic DNA by means of the immunoSEQ Assay, a bias-controlled multiplex PCR. From the authors' description of their analysis: Within the assay, amplification of reference gene primers was used to estimate how many nucleated cells each sample contained. Sequence reads were collapsed and filtered to measure the absolute abundance of every unique TCRbeta CDR3 rearrangement. Productive Simpson clonality was computed per sample as the square root of Simpson's diversity index over productive rearrangements. Drawn from immuneACCESS, this table holds only the in-frame rearrangements with V and J called that TCRdb kept. Clones are partly lost; checked studies trace under half to an unresolved V gene and leave the rest unexplained. V and J calls and clone size come straight from that table; D and trimming were deduced from the DNA. This sample has 50,000 or so clones in its table, and 84% of those were observed once. The top ten hold roughly 2.7% of the sample.

The CDR3 goes from the cysteine to the phenylalanine over 13 residues. Of all the DNA, just the CDR3 is kept, 39 bases in frame from base 1. Per the germline V gene, SGHAT is the CDR1 and FQNNGV is the CDR2. The germline V end is reduced by 5 bases and the J end by 5 bases; junction bases left unmatched: 5. About this clone itself: It lacks a known antigen. Per-base quality was not reported, and no clone a single base away is much larger than it.

What the research found in general, with its limitations: Clinical and demographic metadata were provided uncurated, with the amount varying by source and participant.

Whole blood was collected in K2EDTA tubes by collaborating institutions according to the institutions' own protocols. For TCRbeta analysis, collaborators shipped samples in one of three forms: frozen whole blood, isolated PBMCs, or DNA extracted from either of those sample types. This TCR was sampled from a man in his forties or fifties with acute or convalescent COVID-19. The rearrangement joined TRBV11-2 to TRBJ1-2, and 7 bases in between align with TRBD1. The sequenced sample consisted of peripheral blood. The sequence in DNA is TGTGCCAGCAGCCCCGGGACAGCATATGGCTACACCTTC. Its translation is CASSPGTAYGYTF.